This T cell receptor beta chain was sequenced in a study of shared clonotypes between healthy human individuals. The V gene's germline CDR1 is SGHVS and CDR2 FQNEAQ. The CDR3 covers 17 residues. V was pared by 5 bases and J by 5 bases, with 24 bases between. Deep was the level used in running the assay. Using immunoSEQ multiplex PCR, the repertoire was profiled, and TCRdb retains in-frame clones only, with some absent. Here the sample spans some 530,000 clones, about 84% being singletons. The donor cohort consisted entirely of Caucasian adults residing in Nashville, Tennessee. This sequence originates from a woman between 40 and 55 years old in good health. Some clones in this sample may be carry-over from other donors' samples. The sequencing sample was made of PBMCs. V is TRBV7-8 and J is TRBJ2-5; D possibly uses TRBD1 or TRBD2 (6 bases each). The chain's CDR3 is CASSGGGAVGVGETQYF. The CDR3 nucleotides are TGTGCCAGCAGCGGAGGGGGAGCGGTAGGGGTCGGGGAGACCCAGTACTTC.